The clone carrying this T cell receptor beta chain was observed many times. Its cognate antigen is unknown. Germline loops: CDR1 MNHEY, CDR2 SMNVEV (reference sequence). This CDR3 comprises 16 residues. V lost 5 bases and J lost 0; bases outside the gene matches: 5. It was RNA transcripts that yielded the amplified TCR beta CDR3 regions. When the TCR CDR3 underwent first-round RT-PCR, the HTBI primer set was used. TCRdb redid the calling of the multiplex PCR reads with MiXCR, one entry per CDR3 protein. The sample lists 600,000 or so distinct CDR3 sequences; roughly 16% were seen once. This specimen belongs to a study of T cells in Graves' hyperthyroidism and ophthalmopathy. Findings of the study overall: Expanded thyroid clonotypes (above 0.001) were mostly also found in blood.

Clinical symptoms, serum thyroxine, TRAb, thyroid ultrasound and orbital computed tomography informed diagnoses. Cells are PBMCs isolated from about 10 ml of fresh blood. The sample comprised blood. The sequence was obtained from a young woman with Graves' hyperthyroidism. This chain connects TRBV27 to TRBJ2-7; 12 nucleotides line up with TRBD2. The CDR3 here is CASSPGLAGPSYEQYF. The CDR3 DNA follows: TGTGCCAGCAGTCCGGGACTAGCGGGTCCCTCCTACGAGCAGTACTTC.